Listed below are T cell receptor beta chains from one sample, sequenced in a study of regulatory T cells in long-lasting Graves disease. TCRdb itself ran the multiplex PCR reads through MiXCR, one entry per CDR3 protein. The sample carries a few hundred thousand distinct CDR3 sequences, roughly 17% recorded once. The data were also submitted as part of a second study, on T cells in Graves' hyperthyroidism and ophthalmopathy.

The sample here was peripheral blood mononuclear cells (PBMCs), taken at new diagnosis, from a patient treated with antithyroid drugs. Source of these receptors: a man between 35 and 55 years old with Graves disease. CDR3s include the opening cysteine and the closing phenylalanine or tryptophan. The D gene is left open where the match is weak.

J | V | D | CDR3
TRBJ2-5 | TRBV15 | TRBD2 | CATSRGGLASETQYF
TRBJ2-3 | TRBV4-2 | - | CASSQGVRDTQYF
TRBJ2-1 | TRBV6-1 | - | CASRQTGTRGLESQFF
TRBJ1-5 | TRBV7-9 | TRBD1 | CASSRTDRGPYNQPQHF
TRBJ2-1 | TRBV4-1 | - | CASSQWEGGDSYNEQFF
TRBJ2-5 | TRBV4-3 | - | CASSQEELGRASEQETQYF
TRBJ2-5 | TRBV24-1 | TRBD1 | CATSQHLGTGGRETQYF
TRBJ2-3 | TRBV7-2 | TRBD2 | CASSFSGTSGTDTQYF
TRBJ1-5 | TRBV2 | TRBD1 | CASSYRGIGNQPQHF
TRBJ2-3 | TRBV4-2 | - | CASSQDGAGADTQYF
TRBJ2-3 | TRBV28 | - | CASSLFLGADTQYF
TRBJ2-3 | TRBV6-2/TRBV6-3 | - | CASSAEGDTQYF
TRBJ2-7 | TRBV4-1 | TRBD1 | CASSQGPDRISYEQYF
TRBJ2-2 | TRBV7-7 | - | CASSQTGELFF
TRBJ2-2 | TRBV5-1 | TRBD1 | CASSFGQGVPGELFF
TRBJ2-2 | TRBV6-2/TRBV6-3 | - | CASSYIPVRNTGELFF
TRBJ2-2 | TRBV7-9 | TRBD2 | CASSKGLAVGELFF
TRBJ1-2 | TRBV10-3 | - | CAITDRGGYGYTF
TRBJ1-1 | TRBV5-1 | - | CASSWGGDTEAFF
TRBJ2-7 | TRBV20-1 | - | CSARDSAGGAGEQYF
TRBJ2-5 | TRBV7-9 | TRBD1 | CASSHRGPKETQYF
TRBJ1-1 | TRBV19 | - | CASRKRGCWVEAFF
TRBJ2-1 | TRBV9 | - | CASSVPTGGNNEQFF
TRBJ2-3 | TRBV6-1 | - | CASSDPQGTQPDTQYF
TRBJ2-4 | TRBV3-1 | TRBD2 | CASSQVSGGQAKNIQYF
TRBJ1-1 | TRBV28 | - | CASKWGMNTEAFF
TRBJ1-5 | TRBV12-3/TRBV12-4 | - | CASSLDIYSNQPQHF
TRBJ1-6 | TRBV4-1 | TRBD1 | CASSQDRRTGSNSPLHF
TRBJ2-5 | TRBV30 | TRBD1 | CAWSVKRDREYQETQYF
TRBJ1-3 | TRBV7-8 | - | CASSPFQGSSGNTIYF
TRBJ2-7 | TRBV29-1 | - | CSVGSGYEQYF
TRBJ2-7 | TRBV4-1 | - | CASSQGGAEQYF
TRBJ1-5 | TRBV6-1 | - | CASSEFGNQPQHF
TRBJ1-5 | TRBV16 | - | CASSPGAFSNQPQHF
TRBJ2-3 | TRBV6-2/TRBV6-3 | TRBD1 | CASRNRGGPTDTQYF
TRBJ1-5 | TRBV7-2 | - | CASSLKFRPDQPQHF
TRBJ2-7 | TRBV3-1 | - | CASSQASFSYEQYF
TRBJ1-4 | TRBV11-2 | - | CASSPGLKNEKLFF
TRBJ2-7 | TRBV19 | - | CASSRPGEPFYEQYF
TRBJ1-1 | TRBV5-6 | - | CASSLTGLVAEAFF